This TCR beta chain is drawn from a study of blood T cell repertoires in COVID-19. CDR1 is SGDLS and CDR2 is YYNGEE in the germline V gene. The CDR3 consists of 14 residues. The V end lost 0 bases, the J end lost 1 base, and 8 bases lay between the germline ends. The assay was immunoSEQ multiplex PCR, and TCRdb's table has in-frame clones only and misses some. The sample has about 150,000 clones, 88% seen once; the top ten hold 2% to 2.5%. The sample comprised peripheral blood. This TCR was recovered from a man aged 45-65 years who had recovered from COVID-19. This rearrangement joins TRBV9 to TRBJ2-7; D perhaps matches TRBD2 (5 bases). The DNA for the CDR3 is TGTGCCAGCAGCGTAGCAGAGGGTTCCTACGAGCAGTACTTC. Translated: CASSVAEGSYEQYF. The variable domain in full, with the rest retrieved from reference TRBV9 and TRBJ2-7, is DSGVTQTPKHLITATGQRVTLRCSPRSGDLSVYWYQQSLDQGLQFLIQYYNGEERAKGNILERFSAQQFPDLHSELNLSSLELGDSALYFCASSVAEGSYEQYFGPGTRLTVT.